The following is a T cell receptor (beta chain) sequence with its context. Its cognate antigen is unknown. This entry belongs to a study of T cell responses to AZD1222 COVID-19 vaccine. Study-level findings and limits: Seropositive at baseline were only a handful of AZD1222 recipients. Spike-specific TCR breadth and depth rose after two AZD1222 doses. Donors were largely white British and mainly female; clonal diversity was possibly underestimated. Repertoires were obtained solely post-peak T cell response.

Clones were read by immunoSEQ multiplex PCR, and TCRdb kept only the in-frame ones, dropping some. Altogether 150,000 to 200,000 clones are present, about nine tenths being singletons, with the ten largest covering less than 1.5%. V was pared by 1 base and J by 4 bases, with 5 bases between. CDR1 SGHRS and CDR2 YFSETQ come from the germline V gene. The CDR3 runs 13 residues. The receptor comes from an adult who received the AZD1222 COVID-19 vaccine. The gene calls are TRBV5-1 and TRBJ1-4; D is ambiguous. The material sequenced was peripheral blood, taken 28 days after the second AZD1222 dose. CDR3 in amino acids: CASSLSGNEKLFF. The CDR3 DNA sequence: TGCGCCAGCAGCTTGTCCGGTAATGAAAAACTGTTTTTT.